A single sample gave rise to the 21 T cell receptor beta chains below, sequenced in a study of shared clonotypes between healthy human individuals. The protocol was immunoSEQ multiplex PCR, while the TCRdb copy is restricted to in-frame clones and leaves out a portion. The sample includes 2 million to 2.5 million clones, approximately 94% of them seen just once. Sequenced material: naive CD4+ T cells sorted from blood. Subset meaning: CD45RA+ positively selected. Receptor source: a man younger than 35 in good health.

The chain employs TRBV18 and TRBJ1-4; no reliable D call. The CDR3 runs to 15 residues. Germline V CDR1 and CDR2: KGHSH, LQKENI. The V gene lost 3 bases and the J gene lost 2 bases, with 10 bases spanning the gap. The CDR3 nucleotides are TGTGCCAGCTCACCCCAACATGGCACTAATGAAAAACTGTTTTTT. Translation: CASSPQHGTNEKLFF. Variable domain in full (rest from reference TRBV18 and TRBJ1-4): NAGVMQNPRHLVRRRGQEARLRCSPMKGHSHVYWYRQLPEEGLKFMVYLQKENIIDESGMPKERFSAEFPKEGPSILRIQQVVRGDSAAYFCASSPQHGTNEKLFFGSGTQLSVL.

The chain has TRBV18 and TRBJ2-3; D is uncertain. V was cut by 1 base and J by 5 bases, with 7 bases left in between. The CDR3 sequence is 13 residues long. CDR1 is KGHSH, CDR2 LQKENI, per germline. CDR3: CASSPQSGDTQYF. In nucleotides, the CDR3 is TGTGCCAGCTCACCACAGTCAGGAGATACGCAGTATTTT.

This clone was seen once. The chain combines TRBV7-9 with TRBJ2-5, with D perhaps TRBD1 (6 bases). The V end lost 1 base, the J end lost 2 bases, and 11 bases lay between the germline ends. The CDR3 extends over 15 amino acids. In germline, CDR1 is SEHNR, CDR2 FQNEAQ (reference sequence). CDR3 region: CASSLGLQGQETQYF. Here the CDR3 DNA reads TGTGCCAGCAGCTTAGGGTTACAGGGACAAGAGACCCAGTACTTC.

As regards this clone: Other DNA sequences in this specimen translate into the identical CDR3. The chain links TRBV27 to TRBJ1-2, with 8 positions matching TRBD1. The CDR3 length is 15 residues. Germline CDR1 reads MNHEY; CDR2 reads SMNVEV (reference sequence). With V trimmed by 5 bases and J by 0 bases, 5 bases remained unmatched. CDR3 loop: CASSGQGLSNYGYTF. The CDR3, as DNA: TGTGCCAGCAGTGGACAGGGTCTATCTAACTATGGCTACACCTTC.

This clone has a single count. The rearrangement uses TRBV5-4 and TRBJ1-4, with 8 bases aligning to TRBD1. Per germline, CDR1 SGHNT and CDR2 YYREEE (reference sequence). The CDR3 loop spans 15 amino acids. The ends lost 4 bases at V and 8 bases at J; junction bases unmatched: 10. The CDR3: CASSPTGQVVEKLFF. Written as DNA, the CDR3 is TGTGCCAGCAGCCCCACGGGACAGGTGGTGGAAAAACTGTTTTTT.

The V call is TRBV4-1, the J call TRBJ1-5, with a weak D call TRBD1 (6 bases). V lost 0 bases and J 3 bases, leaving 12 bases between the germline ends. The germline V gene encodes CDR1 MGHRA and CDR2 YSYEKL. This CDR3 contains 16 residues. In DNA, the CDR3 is TGCGCCAGCAGCCAAGATTGGGGGCAGCTCAATCAGCCCCAGCATTTT. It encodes CASSQDWGQLNQPQHF.

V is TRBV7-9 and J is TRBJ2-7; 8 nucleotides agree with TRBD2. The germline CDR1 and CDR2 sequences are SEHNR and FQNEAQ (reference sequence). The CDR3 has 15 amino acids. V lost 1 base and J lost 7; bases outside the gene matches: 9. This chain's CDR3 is CASSLVAGTLSEQYF. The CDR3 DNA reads TGTGCCAGCAGCTTAGTAGCGGGGACCCTCTCGGAGCAGTACTTC. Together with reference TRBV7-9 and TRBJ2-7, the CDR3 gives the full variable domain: DTGVSQNPRHKITKRGQNVTFRCDPISEHNRLYWYRQTLGQGPEFLTYFQNEAQLEKSRLLSDRFSAERPKGSFSTLEIQRTEQGDSAMYLCASSLVAGTLSEQYFGPGTRLTVT.

The CDR3 sequence: CAWSPGFEGYGYTF. The CDR3 DNA is TGTGCCTGGAGTCCGGGCTTCGAGGGCTATGGCTACACCTTC. The V call is TRBV30, the J call TRBJ1-2; D is uncertain. CDR1 and CDR2 from the germline V gene are GTSNPN and SVGIG (reference sequence). Trimming took off 2 bases at V and 4 bases at J, with 14 bases between the two ends. CDR3 size: 14 residues.

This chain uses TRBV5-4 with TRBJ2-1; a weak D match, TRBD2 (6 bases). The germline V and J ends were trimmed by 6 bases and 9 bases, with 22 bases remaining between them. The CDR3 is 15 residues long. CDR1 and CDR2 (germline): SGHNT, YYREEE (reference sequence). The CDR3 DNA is TGTGCCAGCATCGAAAATGGAGGGAGTCCCACTGAGCAGTTCTTC. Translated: CASIENGGSPTEQFF.

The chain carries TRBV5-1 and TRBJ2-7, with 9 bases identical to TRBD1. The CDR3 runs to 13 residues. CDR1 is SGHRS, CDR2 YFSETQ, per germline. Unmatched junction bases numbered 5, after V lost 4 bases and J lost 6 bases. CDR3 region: CASSGGTGFEQYF. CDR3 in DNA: TGCGCCAGCAGCGGCGGGACAGGGTTCGAGCAGTACTTC.

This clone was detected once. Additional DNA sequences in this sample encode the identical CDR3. CDR3 nucleotide sequence: TGTGCCAGCAGTTCGCCAACTAGCGGCGGGTACGAGCAGTACTTC. Its protein is CASSSPTSGGYEQYF. This chain links TRBV28 with TRBJ2-7; TRBD2 matches at 8 bases. V gave up 4 bases and J gave up 4 bases; unmatched junction bases: 9. Germline CDR1 and CDR2: MDHEN and SYDVKM. The CDR3 covers 15 residues.

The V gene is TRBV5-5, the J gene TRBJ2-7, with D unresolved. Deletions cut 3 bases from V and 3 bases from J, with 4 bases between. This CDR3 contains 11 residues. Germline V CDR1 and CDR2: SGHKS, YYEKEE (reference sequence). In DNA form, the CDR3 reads TGTGCCAGCAGCTGGTACTACGAGCAGTACTTC. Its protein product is CASSWYYEQYF.

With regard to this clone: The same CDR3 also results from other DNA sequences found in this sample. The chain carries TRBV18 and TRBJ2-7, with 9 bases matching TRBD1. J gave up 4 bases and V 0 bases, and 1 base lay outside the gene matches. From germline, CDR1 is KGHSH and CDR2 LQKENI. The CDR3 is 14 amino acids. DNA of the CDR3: TGTGCCAGCTCACCACCGGACAGGGGTTACGAGCAGTACTTC. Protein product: CASSPPDRGYEQYF.

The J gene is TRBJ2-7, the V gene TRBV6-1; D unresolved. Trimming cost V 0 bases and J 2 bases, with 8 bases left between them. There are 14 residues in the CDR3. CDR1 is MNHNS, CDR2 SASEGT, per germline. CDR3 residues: CASSEAGPTYEQYF. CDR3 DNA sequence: TGTGCCAGCAGTGAAGCAGGGCCTACCTACGAGCAGTACTTC.

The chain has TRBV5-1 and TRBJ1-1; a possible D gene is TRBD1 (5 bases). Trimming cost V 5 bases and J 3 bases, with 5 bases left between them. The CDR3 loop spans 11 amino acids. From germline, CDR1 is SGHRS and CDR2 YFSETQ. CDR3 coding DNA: TGCGCCAGCAGGGGGGACACTGAAGCTTTCTTT. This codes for CASRGDTEAFF.

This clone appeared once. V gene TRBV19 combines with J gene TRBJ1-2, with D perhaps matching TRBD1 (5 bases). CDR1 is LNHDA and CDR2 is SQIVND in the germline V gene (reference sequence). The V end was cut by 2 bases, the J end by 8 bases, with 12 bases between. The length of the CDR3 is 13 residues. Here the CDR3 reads CASSIRSGEGYTF. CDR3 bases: TGTGCCAGTAGTATACGCTCGGGGGAAGGCTACACCTTC.

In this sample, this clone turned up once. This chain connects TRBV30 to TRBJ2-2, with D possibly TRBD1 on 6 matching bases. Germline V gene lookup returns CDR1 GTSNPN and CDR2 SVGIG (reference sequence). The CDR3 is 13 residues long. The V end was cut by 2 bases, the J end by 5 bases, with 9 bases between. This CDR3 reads CAWSPGVTGELFF. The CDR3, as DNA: TGTGCCTGGAGTCCAGGGGTAACCGGGGAGCTGTTTTTT. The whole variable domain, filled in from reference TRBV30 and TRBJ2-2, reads SQTIHQWPATLVQPVGSPLSLECTVEGTSNPNLYWYRQAAGRGLQLLFYSVGIGQISSEVPQNLSASRPQDRQFILSSKKLLLSDSGFYLCAWSPGVTGELFFGEGSRLTVL.

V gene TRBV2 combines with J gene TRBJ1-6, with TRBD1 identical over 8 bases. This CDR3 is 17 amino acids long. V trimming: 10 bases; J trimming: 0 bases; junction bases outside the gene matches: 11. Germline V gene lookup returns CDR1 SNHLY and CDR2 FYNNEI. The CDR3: CAINRGVMSSYNSPLHF. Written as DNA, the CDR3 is TGTGCCATCAACAGGGGGGTTATGAGCTCCTATAATTCACCCCTCCACTTT.

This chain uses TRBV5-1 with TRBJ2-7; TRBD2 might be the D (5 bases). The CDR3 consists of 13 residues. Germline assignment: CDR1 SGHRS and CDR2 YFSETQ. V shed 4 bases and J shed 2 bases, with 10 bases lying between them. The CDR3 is CASSPGETYEQYF. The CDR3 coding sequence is TGCGCCAGCAGCCCCGGGGAGACCTACGAGCAGTACTTC.

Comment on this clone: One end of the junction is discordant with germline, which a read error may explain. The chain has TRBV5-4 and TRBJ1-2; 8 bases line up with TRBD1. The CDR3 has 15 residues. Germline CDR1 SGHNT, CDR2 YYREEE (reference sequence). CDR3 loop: CASSLTTGDAYGYTF. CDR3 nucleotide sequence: TGCGCCAGCAGCTTGACGACAGGGGACGCCTATGGCTACACCTTC.

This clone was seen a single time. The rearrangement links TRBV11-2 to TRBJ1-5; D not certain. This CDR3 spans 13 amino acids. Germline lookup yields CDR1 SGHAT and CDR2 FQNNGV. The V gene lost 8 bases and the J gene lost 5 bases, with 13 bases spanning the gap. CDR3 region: CASPPSSYQPQHF. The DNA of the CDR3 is TGTGCCAGCCCCCCGTCGTCCTATCAGCCCCAGCATTTT. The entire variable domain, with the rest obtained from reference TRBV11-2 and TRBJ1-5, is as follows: EAGVAQSPRYKIIEKRQSVAFWCNPISGHATLYWYQQILGQGPKLLIQFQNNGVVDDSQLPKDRFSAERLKGVDSTLKIQPAKLEDSAVYLCASPPSSYQPQHFGDGTRLSIL.